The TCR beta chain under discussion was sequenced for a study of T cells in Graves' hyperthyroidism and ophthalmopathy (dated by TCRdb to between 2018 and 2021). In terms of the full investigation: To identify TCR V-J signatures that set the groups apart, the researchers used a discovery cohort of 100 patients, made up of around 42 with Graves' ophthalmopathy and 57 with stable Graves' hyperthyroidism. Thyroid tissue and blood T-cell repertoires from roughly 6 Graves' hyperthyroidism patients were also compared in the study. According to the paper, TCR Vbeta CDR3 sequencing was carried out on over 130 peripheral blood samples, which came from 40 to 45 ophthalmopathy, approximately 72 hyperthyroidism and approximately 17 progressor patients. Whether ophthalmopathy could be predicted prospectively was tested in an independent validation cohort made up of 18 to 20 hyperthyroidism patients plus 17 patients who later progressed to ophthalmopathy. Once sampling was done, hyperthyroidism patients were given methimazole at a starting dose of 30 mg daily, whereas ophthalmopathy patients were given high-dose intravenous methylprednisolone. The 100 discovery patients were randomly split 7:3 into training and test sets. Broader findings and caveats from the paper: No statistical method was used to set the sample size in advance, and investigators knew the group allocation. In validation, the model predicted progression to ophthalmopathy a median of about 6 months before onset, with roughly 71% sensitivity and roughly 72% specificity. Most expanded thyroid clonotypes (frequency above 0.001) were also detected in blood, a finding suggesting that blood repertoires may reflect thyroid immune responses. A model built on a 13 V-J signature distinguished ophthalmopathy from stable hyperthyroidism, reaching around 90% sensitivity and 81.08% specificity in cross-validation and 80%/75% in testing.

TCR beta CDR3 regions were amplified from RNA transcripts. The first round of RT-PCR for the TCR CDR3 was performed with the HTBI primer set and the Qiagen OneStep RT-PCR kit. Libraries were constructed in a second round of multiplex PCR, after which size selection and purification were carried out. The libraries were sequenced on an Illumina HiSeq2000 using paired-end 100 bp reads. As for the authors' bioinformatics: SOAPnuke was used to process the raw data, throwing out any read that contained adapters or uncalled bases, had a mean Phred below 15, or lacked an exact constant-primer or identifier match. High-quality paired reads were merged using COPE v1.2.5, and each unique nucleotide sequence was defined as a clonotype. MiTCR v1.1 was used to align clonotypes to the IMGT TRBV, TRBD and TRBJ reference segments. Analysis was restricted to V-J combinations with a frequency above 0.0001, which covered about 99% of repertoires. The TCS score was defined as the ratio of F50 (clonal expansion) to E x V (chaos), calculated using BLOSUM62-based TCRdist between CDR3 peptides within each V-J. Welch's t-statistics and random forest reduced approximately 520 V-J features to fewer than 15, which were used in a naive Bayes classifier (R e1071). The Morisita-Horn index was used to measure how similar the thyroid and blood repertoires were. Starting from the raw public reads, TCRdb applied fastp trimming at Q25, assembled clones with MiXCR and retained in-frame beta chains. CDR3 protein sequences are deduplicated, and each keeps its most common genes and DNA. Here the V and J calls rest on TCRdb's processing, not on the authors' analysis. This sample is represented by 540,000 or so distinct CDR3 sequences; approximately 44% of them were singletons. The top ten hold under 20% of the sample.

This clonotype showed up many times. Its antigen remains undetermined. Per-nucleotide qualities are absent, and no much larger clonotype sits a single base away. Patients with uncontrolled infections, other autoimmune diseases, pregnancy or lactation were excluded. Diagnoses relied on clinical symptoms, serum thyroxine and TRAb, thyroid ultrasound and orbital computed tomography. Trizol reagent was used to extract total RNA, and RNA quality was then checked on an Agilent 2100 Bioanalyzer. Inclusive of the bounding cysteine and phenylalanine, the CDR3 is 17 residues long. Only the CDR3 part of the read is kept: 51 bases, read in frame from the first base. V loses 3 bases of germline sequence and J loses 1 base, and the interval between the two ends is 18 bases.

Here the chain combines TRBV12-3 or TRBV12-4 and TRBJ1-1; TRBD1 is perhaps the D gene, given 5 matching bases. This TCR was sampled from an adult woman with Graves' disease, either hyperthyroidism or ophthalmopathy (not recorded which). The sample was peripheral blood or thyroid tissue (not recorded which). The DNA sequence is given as TGTGCCAGCAGTTTTACCAGGGTTGGATTGCAGAACACTGAAGCTTTCTTT. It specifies CASSFTRVGLQNTEAFF.